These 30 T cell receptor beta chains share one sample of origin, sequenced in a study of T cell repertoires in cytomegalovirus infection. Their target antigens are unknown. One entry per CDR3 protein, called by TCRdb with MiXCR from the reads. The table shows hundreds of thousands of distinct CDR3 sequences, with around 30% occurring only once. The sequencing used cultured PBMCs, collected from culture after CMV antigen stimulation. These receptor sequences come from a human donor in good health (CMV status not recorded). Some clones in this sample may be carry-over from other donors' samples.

DNA for the CDR3: TGTGCCAGCAGTTCCCAGGGGTCTTTGAATGAGCAGTTCTTC. It codes for CASSSQGSLNEQFF. The V and J genes are TRBV6-2 or TRBV6-3 and TRBJ2-1; a weak D match, TRBD1 (6 bases). CDR3 length equals 14 residues. V was cut by 4 bases and J by 7 bases, with 14 bases left in between. Per the germline V gene, CDR1 is MNHEY and CDR2 is SVGEGT.

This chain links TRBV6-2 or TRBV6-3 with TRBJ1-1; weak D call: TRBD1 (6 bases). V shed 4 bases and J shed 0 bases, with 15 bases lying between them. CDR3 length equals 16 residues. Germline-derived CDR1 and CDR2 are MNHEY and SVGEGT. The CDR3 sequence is CASSSPRGGLNTEAFF. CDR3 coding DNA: TGTGCCAGCAGTTCCCCCCGGGGGGGGCTGAACACTGAAGCTTTCTTT.

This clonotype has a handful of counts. The CDR3 coding sequence is TGCAGTGCTTCTATAGCGGGAGCGGACAATGAGCAGTTCTTC. This sequence encodes CSASIAGADNEQFF. The J gene is TRBJ2-1, the V gene TRBV20-1; 9 bases map to TRBD2. This CDR3 is built from 14 residues. Trimming removed 5 bases from V and 5 bases from J; junction bases left unmatched: 7. CDR1 is DFQATT and CDR2 is SNEGSKA in the germline V gene (reference sequence).

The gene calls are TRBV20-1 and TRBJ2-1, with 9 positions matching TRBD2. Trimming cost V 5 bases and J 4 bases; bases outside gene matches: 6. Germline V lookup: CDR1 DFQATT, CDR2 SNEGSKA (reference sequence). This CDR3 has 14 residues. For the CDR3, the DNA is TGCAGTGCTGCTAGGCGGGGGGGATACAATGAGCAGTTCTTC. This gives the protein CSAARRGGYNEQFF.

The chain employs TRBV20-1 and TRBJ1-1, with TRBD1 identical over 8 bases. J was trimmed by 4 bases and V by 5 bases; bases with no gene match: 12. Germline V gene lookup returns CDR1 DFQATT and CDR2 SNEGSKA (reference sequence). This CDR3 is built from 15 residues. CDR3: CSAHSGEGTGTEAFF. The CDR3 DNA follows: TGCAGTGCTCACTCCGGAGAAGGGACAGGCACTGAAGCTTTCTTT.

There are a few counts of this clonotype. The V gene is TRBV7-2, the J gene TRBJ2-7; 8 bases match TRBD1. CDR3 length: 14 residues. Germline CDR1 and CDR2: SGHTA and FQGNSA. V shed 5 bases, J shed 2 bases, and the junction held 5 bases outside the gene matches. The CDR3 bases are TGTGCCAGCAGCCCGGGACAGGCAGCCTACGAGCAGTACTTC. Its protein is CASSPGQAAYEQYF.

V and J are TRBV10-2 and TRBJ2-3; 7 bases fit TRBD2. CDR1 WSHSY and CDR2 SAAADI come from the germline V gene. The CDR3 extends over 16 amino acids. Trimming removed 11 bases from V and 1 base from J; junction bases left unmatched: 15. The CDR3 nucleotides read TGCGCCTCCCAGTCCTCACCCCGGGGGGGCACAGATACGCAGTATTTT. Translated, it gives CASQSSPRGGTDTQYF.

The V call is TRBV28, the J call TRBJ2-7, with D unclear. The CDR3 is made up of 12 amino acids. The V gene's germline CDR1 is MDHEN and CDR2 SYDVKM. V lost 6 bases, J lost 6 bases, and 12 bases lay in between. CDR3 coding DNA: TGTGCCAGCAGAGACTTGTCCGCCGAGCAGTACTTC. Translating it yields CASRDLSAEQYF.

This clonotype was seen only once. CDR3 in amino acids: CASSPTGVGKQYF. As DNA, the CDR3 is TGTGCCAGCAGCCCTACCGGGGTCGGGAAGCAGTACTTC. This rearrangement joins TRBV13 to TRBJ2-7, with D possibly being TRBD2 (5 bases). Trimming left V 5 bases short and J 8 bases short, with 16 bases between. This CDR3 region has 13 residues. Germline lookup yields CDR1 PRHDT and CDR2 FYEKMQ (reference sequence).

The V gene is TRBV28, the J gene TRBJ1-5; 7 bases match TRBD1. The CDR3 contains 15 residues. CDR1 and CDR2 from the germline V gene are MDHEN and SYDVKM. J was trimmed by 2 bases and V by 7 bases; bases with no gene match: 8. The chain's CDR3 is CASTKRGQGNQPQHF. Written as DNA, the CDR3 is TGTGCCAGCACCAAGAGGGGGCAAGGCAATCAGCCCCAGCATTTT.

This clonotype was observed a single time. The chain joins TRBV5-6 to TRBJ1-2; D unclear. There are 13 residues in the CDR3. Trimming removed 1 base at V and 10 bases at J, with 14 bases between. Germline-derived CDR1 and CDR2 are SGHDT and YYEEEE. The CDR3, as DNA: TGTGCCAGCAGCTTGATTTTGGGCAGTTACTACACCTTC. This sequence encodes CASSLILGSYYTF.

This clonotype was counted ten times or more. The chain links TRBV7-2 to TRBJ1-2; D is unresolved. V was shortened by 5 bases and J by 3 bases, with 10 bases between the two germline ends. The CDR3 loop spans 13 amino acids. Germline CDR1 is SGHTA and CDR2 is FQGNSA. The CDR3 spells CASSPREYYGYTF. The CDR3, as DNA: TGTGCCAGCAGCCCCCGGGAGTACTATGGCTACACCTTC.

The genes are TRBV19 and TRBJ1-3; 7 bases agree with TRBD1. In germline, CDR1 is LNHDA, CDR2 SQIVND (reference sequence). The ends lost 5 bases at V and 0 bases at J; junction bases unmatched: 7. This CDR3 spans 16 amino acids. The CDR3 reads CASSLGQVFSGNTIYF. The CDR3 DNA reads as TGTGCCAGTAGTCTAGGACAGGTTTTCTCTGGAAACACCATATATTTT.

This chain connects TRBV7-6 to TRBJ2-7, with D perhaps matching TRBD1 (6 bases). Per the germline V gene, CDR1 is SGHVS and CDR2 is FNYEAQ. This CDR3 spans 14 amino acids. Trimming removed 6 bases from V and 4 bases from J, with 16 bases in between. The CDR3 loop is CASSSDRNTYEQYF. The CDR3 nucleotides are TGTGCCAGCAGTTCGGACAGAAACACTTACGAGCAGTACTTC.

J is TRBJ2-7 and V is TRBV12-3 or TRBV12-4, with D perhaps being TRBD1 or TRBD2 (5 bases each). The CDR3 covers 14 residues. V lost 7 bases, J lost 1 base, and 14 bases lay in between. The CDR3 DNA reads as TGTGCCAGCACCCCGGGGACGGAGTCCTACGAGCAGTACTTC. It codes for CASTPGTESYEQYF.

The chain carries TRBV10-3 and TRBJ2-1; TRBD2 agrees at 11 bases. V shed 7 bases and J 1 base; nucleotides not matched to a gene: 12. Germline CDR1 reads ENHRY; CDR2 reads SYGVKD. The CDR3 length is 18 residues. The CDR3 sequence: CAIKGGLAGGSSYNEQFF. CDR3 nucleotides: TGTGCCATCAAGGGAGGGCTAGCGGGGGGCTCGTCCTACAATGAGCAGTTCTTC.

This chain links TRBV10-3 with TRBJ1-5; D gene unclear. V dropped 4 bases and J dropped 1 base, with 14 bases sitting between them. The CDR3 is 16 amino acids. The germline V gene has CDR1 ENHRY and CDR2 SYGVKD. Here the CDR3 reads CAISGGEQWSNQPQHF. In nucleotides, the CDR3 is TGTGCCATCAGTGGGGGAGAACAGTGGAGCAATCAGCCCCAGCATTTT.

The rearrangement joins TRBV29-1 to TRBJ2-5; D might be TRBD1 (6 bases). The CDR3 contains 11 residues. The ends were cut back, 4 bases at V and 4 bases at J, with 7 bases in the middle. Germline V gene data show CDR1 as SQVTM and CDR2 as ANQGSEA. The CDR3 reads CSVGGPETQYF. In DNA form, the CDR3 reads TGCAGCGTTGGGGGGCCAGAGACCCAGTACTTC.

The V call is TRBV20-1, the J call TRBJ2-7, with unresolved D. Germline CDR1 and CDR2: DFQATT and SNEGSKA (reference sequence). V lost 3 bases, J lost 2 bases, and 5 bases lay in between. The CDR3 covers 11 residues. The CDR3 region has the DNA TGCAGTGCTAGTTCAGCCTACGAGCAGTACTTC. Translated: CSASSAYEQYF.

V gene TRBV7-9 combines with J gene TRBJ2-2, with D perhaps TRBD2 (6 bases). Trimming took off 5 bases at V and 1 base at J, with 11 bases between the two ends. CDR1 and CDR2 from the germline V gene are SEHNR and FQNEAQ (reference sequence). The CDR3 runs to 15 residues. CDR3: CASSPWRVNTGELFF. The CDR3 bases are TGTGCCAGCAGCCCTTGGAGGGTGAACACCGGGGAGCTGTTTTTT.

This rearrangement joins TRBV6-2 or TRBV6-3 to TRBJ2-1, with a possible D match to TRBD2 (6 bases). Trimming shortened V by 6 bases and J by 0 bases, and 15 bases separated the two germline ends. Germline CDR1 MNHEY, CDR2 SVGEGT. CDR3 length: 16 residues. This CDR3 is CASRKRDLSSYNEQFF. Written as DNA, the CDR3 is TGTGCCAGCAGAAAACGGGACTTGAGCTCCTACAATGAGCAGTTCTTC.

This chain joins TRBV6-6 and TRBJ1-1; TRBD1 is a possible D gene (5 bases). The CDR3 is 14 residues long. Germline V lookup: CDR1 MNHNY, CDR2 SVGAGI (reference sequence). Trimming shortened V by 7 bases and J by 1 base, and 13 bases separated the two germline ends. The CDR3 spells CASTTDRANTEAFF. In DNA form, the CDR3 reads TGTGCCAGCACGACAGACAGAGCGAACACTGAAGCTTTCTTT.

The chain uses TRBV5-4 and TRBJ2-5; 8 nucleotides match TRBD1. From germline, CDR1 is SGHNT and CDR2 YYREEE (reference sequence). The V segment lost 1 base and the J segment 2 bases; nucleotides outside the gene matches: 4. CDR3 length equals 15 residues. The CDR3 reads CASSLRTGWQETQYF. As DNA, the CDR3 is TGTGCCAGCAGCTTGAGGACAGGGTGGCAAGAGACCCAGTACTTC.

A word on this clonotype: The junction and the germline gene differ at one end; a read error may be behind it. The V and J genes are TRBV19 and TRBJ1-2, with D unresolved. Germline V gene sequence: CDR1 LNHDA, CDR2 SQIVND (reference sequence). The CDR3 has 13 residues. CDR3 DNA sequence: TGTGCTAGTAGCTCCGTAGGGTTATATGGCTACACCTTC. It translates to CASSSVGLYGYTF.

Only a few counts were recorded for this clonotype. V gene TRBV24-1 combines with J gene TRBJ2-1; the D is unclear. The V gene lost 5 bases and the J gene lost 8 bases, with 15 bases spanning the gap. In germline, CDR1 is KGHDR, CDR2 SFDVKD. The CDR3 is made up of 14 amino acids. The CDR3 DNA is TGTGCCACCAGTGTGCGAGGCAGTCGGGATGAGCAGTTCTTC. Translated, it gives CATSVRGSRDEQFF.

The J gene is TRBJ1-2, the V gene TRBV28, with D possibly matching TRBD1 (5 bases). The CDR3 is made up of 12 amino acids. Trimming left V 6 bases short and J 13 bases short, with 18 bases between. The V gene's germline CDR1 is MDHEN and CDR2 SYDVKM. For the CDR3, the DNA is TGTGCCAGCAGAGGACAAGGCAAAGGGTTCACCTTC. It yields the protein CASRGQGKGFTF.

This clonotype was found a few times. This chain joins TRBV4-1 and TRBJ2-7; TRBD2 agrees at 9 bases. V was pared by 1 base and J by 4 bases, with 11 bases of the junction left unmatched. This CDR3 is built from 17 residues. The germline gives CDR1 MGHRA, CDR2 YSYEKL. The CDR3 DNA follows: TGCGCCAGCAGCCAAGCGGGCGGGGGGGGACGGAATTACGAGCAGTACTTC. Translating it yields CASSQAGGGGRNYEQYF.

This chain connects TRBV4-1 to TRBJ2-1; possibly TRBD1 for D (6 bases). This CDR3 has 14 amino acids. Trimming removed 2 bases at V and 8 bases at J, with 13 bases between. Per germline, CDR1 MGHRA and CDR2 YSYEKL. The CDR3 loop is CASSQPGQWDEQFF. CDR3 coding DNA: TGCGCCAGCAGCCAACCCGGACAGTGGGATGAGCAGTTCTTC.

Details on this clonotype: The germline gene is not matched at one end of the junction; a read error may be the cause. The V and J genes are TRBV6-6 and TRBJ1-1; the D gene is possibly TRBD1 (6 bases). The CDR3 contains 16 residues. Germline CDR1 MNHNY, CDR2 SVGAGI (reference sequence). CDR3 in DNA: TGTGCCAGCAGTTACTCCCTCCGGGGGGGACACACTGAAGCTTTCTTC. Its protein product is CASSYSLRGGHTEAFF.

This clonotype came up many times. CDR3 sequence: CASNPPGGPSYNEQFF. In DNA, the CDR3 is TGTGCCAGCAATCCCCCCGGAGGCCCCTCCTACAATGAGCAGTTCTTC. The genes are TRBV7-2 and TRBJ2-1; possibly TRBD2 for D (5 bases). This CDR3 has 16 amino acids. The V end was cut by 7 bases, the J end by 0 bases, with 16 bases between. Germline V CDR1 and CDR2: SGHTA, FQGNSA. The variable domain in full, completed from reference TRBV7-2 and TRBJ2-1, reads GAGVSQSPSNKVTEKGKDVELRCDPISGHTALYWYRQSLGQGLEFLIYFQGNSAPDKSGLPSDRFSAERTGGSVSTLTIQRTQQEDSAVYLCASNPPGGPSYNEQFFGPGTRLTVL.